A selection of T cell receptor beta chains follows, all from one sample in a study of cytomegalovirus exposure and HLA in healthy donors. Measured with immunoSEQ multiplex PCR; TCRdb has only the in-frame clones, and not every one. The sample holds some 120,000 clones, roughly 78% seen once. The material sequenced was PBMCs. The origin of the receptors is a man aged 30 to 45 in good health and CMV-seronegative. Each CDR3 is given with its conserved first and last residue. Each record gives: V gene, CDR3 length, J gene, CDR3 protein.

TRBV18	11	TRBJ2-5	CASSPQETQYF
TRBV19	14	TRBJ1-4	CASSIQGAGEKLFF
TRBV7-9	15	TRBJ1-4	CASSRLGQETEKLFF
TRBV29-1	16	TRBJ2-1	CSVRIKARGQDNEQFF
TRBV9	14	TRBJ1-3	CASSVGGVENTIYF
TRBV6-5	16	TRBJ1-2	CASSYWGRTSGYGYTF
TRBV23-1	21	TRBJ1-2	CASSPSPSPGQGNWDGYGYTF
TRBV6-1	14	TRBJ1-5	CASKKTGGNQPQHF
TRBV9	15	TRBJ2-3	CASSADGTRVNTQYF
TRBV6-5	14	TRBJ2-5	CASSTHRGGETQYF
TRBV28	14	TRBJ1-2	CASSLLGTGYGYTF
TRBV7-8	14	TRBJ1-5	CASSFNEENQPQHF
TRBV2	18	TRBJ2-3	CASSEAPGTGEKADTQYF
TRBV29-1	13	TRBJ2-3	CSVGGLVTDTQYF
TRBV15	14	TRBJ2-3	CATSPLGGTDTQYF
TRBV7-2	13	TRBJ2-1	CASSLPSYNEQFF
TRBV7-2	15	TRBJ2-2	CASRRPGLATGELFF
TRBV30	13	.	CAWSFDRETEQYF
TRBV4-1	18	TRBJ2-7	CASSHDPGSAQSAYEQYF
TRBV28	19	TRBJ1-6	CASSLRGTGAQGYNSPLHF
TRBV5-1	16	TRBJ2-3	CASSTLAGGTTDTQYF
TRBV7-9	12	TRBJ1-3	CASSFWGDTIYF
TRBV5-4	16	TRBJ1-2	CASSSAGTGGGYGYTF
TRBV7-8	19	TRBJ1-5	CASSSDRDPRIYSNQPQHF
TRBV2	15	TRBJ1-5	CASSAGQNSNQPQHF
TRBV5-1	16	TRBJ2-1	CASSLGPVSSYNEQFF
TRBV29-1	12	.	CSVEDRAYEQYF
TRBV6-1	16	TRBJ2-5	CASSEASGTGGETQYF
TRBV7-9	14	TRBJ1-1	CASSPGGVRTEAFF
TRBV4-3	17	TRBJ2-1	CASSQVAGSSSYNEQFF
TRBV10-3	15	TRBJ2-7	CAISEGSGGIYEQYF
TRBV18	13	TRBJ1-1	CASSTTGQTEAFF
TRBV10-3	15	TRBJ2-7	CAISESSGSSYEQYF
TRBV9	15	TRBJ2-7	CASSVSWTGEEEQYF
TRBV5-4	15	TRBJ2-1	CASSQGQGEFNEQFF
TRBV6-1	15	TRBJ1-2	CASRPGGAFNYGYTF
TRBV19	14	TRBJ2-5	CASSIFAAGETQYF